Shown below are 19 T cell receptor beta chains from a single sample sequenced in a study of blood T cell repertoires in COVID-19. The method was immunoSEQ multiplex PCR; TCRdb's version includes in-frame clones alone and lacks a portion of them. The table records approximately 47,000 clones, approximately 90% of them present only once. Sequencing was done on a sample of peripheral blood. Receptors originate from a woman at least 80 years old with COVID-19, enrolled during active disease.

Remarks on this clone: The germline gene is not matched at one end of the junction; a read error may be the cause. The V and J genes are TRBV3-1 (or the pseudogene TRBV3-2) and TRBJ1-1; 7 nucleotides agree with TRBD1. Germline V gene sequence: CDR1 LGHDT, CDR2 YNNKEL (reference sequence). This CDR3 region has 13 residues. CDR3 in amino acids: CASSQDRPTGTLF. Written as DNA, the CDR3 is TGTGCCAGCAGCCAAGATCGTCCGACAGGGACTCTCTTT.

The count of this clone is one. The CDR3 reads CASSPQRDWRATQYF. CDR3 nucleotides: TGTGCCAGCAGCCCCCAGCGGGATTGGAGGGCTACGCAGTATTTT. The gene calls are TRBV9 and TRBJ2-3, with 7 bases fitting TRBD2. The J segment lost 8 bases and the V segment lost 4 bases, leaving 13 bases of the junction unmatched. The CDR3 consists of 15 residues. The V gene's germline CDR1 is SGDLS and CDR2 YYNGEE.

This clone was seen once. The V call is TRBV7-2, the J call TRBJ2-1; 11 bases fit TRBD2. This CDR3 has 16 residues. Germline lookup yields CDR1 SGHTA and CDR2 FQGNSA. The junction had 6 bases not matched to a gene; V was cut back by 4 bases and J by 4 bases. In nucleotides, the CDR3 is TGTGCCAGCAGCTGGGATTTAGCGGGAGGGTACAATGAGCAGTTCTTC. Encoded protein: CASSWDLAGGYNEQFF. The whole variable domain, filled in from reference TRBV7-2 and TRBJ2-1, reads GAGVSQSPSNKVTEKGKDVELRCDPISGHTALYWYRQSLGQGLEFLIYFQGNSAPDKSGLPSDRFSAERTGGSVSTLTIQRTQQEDSAVYLCASSWDLAGGYNEQFFGPGTRLTVL.

The chain uses TRBV5-1 and TRBJ2-7, with TRBD2 matching over 8 bases. The CDR3 totals 14 residues. The trim removed 4 bases at V and 6 bases at J, leaving 9 bases unmatched. Germline values: CDR1 SGHRS, CDR2 YFSETQ. The CDR3 protein is CASSPLAGSTEQYF. The CDR3 DNA reads TGCGCCAGCAGCCCATTAGCGGGGTCCACCGAGCAGTACTTC.

The genes are TRBV5-6 and TRBJ1-1; TRBD1 matches 7 bases. Germline V gene data show CDR1 as SGHDT and CDR2 as YYEEEE. CDR3 length equals 14 residues. J was trimmed by 1 base and V by 5 bases; bases with no gene match: 5. The CDR3 nucleotides are TGTGCCAGCAGGGGCAGGGGGAAGAACACTGAAGCTTTCTTT. Its translation is CASRGRGKNTEAFF.

V gene TRBV28 combines with J gene TRBJ2-7; 11 positions match TRBD2. Germline CDR1 and CDR2: MDHEN and SYDVKM. The trim removed 6 bases at V and 1 base at J, leaving 5 bases unmatched. The length of the CDR3 is 15 residues. The CDR3, as DNA: TGTGCCAGCAGCTCCGGGACTAGCGGTTCCTACGAGCAGTACTTC. Amino acids: CASSSGTSGSYEQYF.

This rearrangement joins TRBV5-5 to TRBJ1-1; 7 nucleotides match TRBD1. CDR1 SGHKS and CDR2 YYEKEE come from the germline V gene (reference sequence). The ends lost 2 bases at V and 4 bases at J; junction bases unmatched: 8. The CDR3 totals 15 residues. CDR3 bases: TGTGCCAGCAGCTTAACAGGGGTTCTGGGCACTGAAGCTTTCTTT. Its protein is CASSLTGVLGTEAFF.

The chain links TRBV19 to TRBJ2-5; TRBD1 matches at 8 bases. The CDR3 runs to 13 residues. CDR1 is LNHDA, CDR2 SQIVND, per germline (reference sequence). The junction had 2 bases not matched to a gene; V was cut back by 4 bases and J by 4 bases. CDR3 coding DNA: TGTGCCAGTAGTACCACAGGGGGAGAGACCCAGTACTTC. This translates into CASSTTGGETQYF.

The CDR3 region has the DNA TGTGCCAGCAGCCACTTACAGGGATCCCTCTCTGGGGCCAACGTCCTGACTTTC. Translated: CASSHLQGSLSGANVLTF. This chain connects TRBV14 to TRBJ2-6, with D maybe TRBD1 (6 bases). This CDR3 comprises 18 residues. V lost 3 bases and J 0 bases, leaving 15 bases between the germline ends. Germline-derived CDR1 and CDR2 are SGHDN and FVKESK.

This clone was observed a handful of times. The chain has TRBV7-2 and TRBJ2-2; 12 positions match TRBD2. The CDR3 totals 17 residues. CDR1 SGHTA and CDR2 FQGNSA come from the germline V gene. V dropped 4 bases and J dropped 4; count of bases not matched to a gene: 7. This CDR3 reads CASSSRLAGVLTGELFF. In nucleotides, the CDR3 is TGTGCCAGCAGCTCCCGACTAGCGGGAGTACTCACCGGGGAGCTGTTTTTT.

Comments on this clone: Relative to the germline gene, one junction end is altered; a read error may explain this. The V gene is TRBV3-1 (or the pseudogene TRBV3-2), the J gene TRBJ1-3; 9 nucleotides align to TRBD1. Germline values: CDR1 LGHDT, CDR2 YNNKEL (reference sequence). The CDR3 runs to 15 residues. The CDR3 DNA reads as TGTGCCAGCAGCCAAGGGCGGGGACAGGGAAGCACCATATATTTT. Amino acid sequence: CASSQGRGQGSTIYF.

The chain is built from TRBV18 and TRBJ2-7; 7 bases fit TRBD2. This CDR3 region has 14 residues. The trim removed 2 bases at V and 7 bases at J, leaving 8 bases unmatched. CDR1 and CDR2 (germline): KGHSH, LQKENI. The CDR3 is CASSPRGELAEQYF. CDR3 bases: TGTGCCAGCTCACCAAGAGGCGAACTAGCGGAGCAGTACTTC. Full variable domain (remainder filled in from reference TRBV18 and TRBJ2-7): NAGVMQNPRHLVRRRGQEARLRCSPMKGHSHVYWYRQLPEEGLKFMVYLQKENIIDESGMPKERFSAEFPKEGPSILRIQQVVRGDSAAYFCASSPRGELAEQYFGPGTRLTVT.

The genes are TRBV5-4 and TRBJ1-1, with D tentatively TRBD1 (6 bases). This CDR3 is built from 14 residues. Trimming stripped 1 base from V and 4 bases from J, with 11 bases between. Germline CDR1 reads SGHNT; CDR2 reads YYREEE (reference sequence). The CDR3 nucleotides are TGTGCCAGCAGCTTGAGCCAGGGGACCACTGAAGCTTTCTTT. This encodes CASSLSQGTTEAFF.

The rearrangement joins TRBV5-8 to TRBJ1-5; a possible D gene is TRBD1 (5 bases). CDR3 size: 14 residues. The V gene's germline CDR1 is SGHTS and CDR2 YDEGEE. V lost 6 bases to trimming and J lost 2 bases, with 12 bases between them. CDR3 in amino acids: CASNRGGGNQPQHF. CDR3 DNA: TGTGCCAGCAACCGGGGGGGAGGCAATCAGCCCCAGCATTTT.

This rearrangement joins TRBV11-2 to TRBJ1-6; 12 nucleotides line up with TRBD1. This CDR3 region has 18 residues. V was clipped by 5 bases and J by 8 bases; unmatched bases: 13. From germline, CDR1 is SGHAT and CDR2 FQNNGV. CDR3 in amino acids: CASSLSGTGGGGYSPLHF. The CDR3 DNA is TGTGCCAGCAGCCTCTCCGGGACAGGGGGCGGAGGGTATTCACCCCTCCACTTT.

The rearrangement joins TRBV27 to TRBJ1-2, with 8 bases fitting TRBD1. CDR1 is MNHEY and CDR2 is SMNVEV in the germline V gene (reference sequence). The V and J ends lost 4 bases and 7 bases, in that order; junction bases with no gene match: 5. The CDR3 runs to 13 residues. Written as DNA, the CDR3 is TGTGCCAGCAGTTCGACAGGGGTGAGTGGCTACACCTTC. Translating gives CASSSTGVSGYTF.

This clone was counted only a few times. The chain couples TRBV2 to TRBJ2-1; 7 bases map to TRBD1. The germline V gene has CDR1 SNHLY and CDR2 FYNNEI. The CDR3 runs to 15 residues. Unmatched junction bases numbered 7, after V lost 6 bases and J lost 2 bases. This CDR3 is CASRYEDRPYNEQFF. The CDR3 DNA sequence: TGTGCCAGCAGATACGAGGACAGGCCCTACAATGAGCAGTTCTTC.

This chain connects TRBV6-4 to TRBJ2-3; D is uncertain. The CDR3 is made up of 14 amino acids. V was pared by 0 bases and J by 4 bases, with 8 bases between. Germline CDR1 MRHNA, CDR2 SNTAGT. CDR3 in DNA: TGTGCCAGCAGTGACTCAGCTAGAGCAGATACGCAGTATTTT. Translating gives CASSDSARADTQYF.

V is TRBV27 and J is TRBJ1-3; no definite D call. This CDR3 region has 17 residues. V was trimmed by 5 bases and J by 0 bases, leaving 17 bases between them. Germline assignment: CDR1 MNHEY and CDR2 SMNVEV (reference sequence). The CDR3 protein is CASSLNGSPYSGNTIYF. CDR3 nucleotides: TGTGCCAGCAGTCTCAACGGTAGCCCGTACTCTGGAAACACCATATATTTT.